Below, one T cell receptor beta chain is given with its context. Its target is unknown. Every immunoSEQ plate was one replicate of a subset's evenly spread DNA. The protocol was immunoSEQ multiplex PCR, while the TCRdb copy is restricted to in-frame clones and leaves out a portion. The data contain about 650,000 clones, about 95% of them seen just once; the ten biggest clones take up over 0.09%. The sample comes from a study of shared clonotypes between healthy human individuals. Study details: Donors consisted of two women and a few men between 18 and 49. Each donor's CD4 naive and CD4 memory cells filled three plates apiece, CD8 naive two, and CD8 memory one. Study-wide findings and caveats: Depth was large, yet rarefaction showed that sorted-subset sequencing was incomplete.

Trimming stripped 4 bases from V and 7 bases from J, with 11 bases between. Looked up from germline, CDR1 is SGHDN and CDR2 is FVKESK. The CDR3 spans 13 residues. Naive CD8 cells lacked CD45RO and underwent positive selection for CCR7, leaving out terminally differentiated effector memory CD45RA+ cells. Sequencing was done on a sample of naive CD8+ T cells sorted from blood. This TCR was recovered from a woman aged 25 to 39 in good health. This chain links TRBV14 with TRBJ2-1, with no clear D. The CDR3 nucleotides read TGTGCCAGCAGCCTGATACCCTGGAATGAGCAGTTCTTC. Translated: CASSLIPWNEQFF.